The 29 T cell receptor beta chains below all came from one sample that was sequenced in a study of blood T cell repertoires in COVID-19 (dated by TCRdb to 2020 to 2021). The library came from the immunoSEQ multiplex PCR assay. The immuneACCESS repertoire file appears here via TCRdb, limited to in-frame rearrangements. These files lack a portion of the clones; in checked studies, under half of the deficit traces to unresolved V genes, and the cause of the others is not known. The sample table records 200,000 to 250,000 clones; roughly 80% of these occur just once. The ten largest clonotypes hold less than 6% of the sample. The sequenced sample consisted of peripheral blood. The receptors were sampled from a woman aged 65 to 85 with COVID-19, enrolled during active disease.

This clone was seen a few times. The chain combines TRBV27 with TRBJ1-5; D remains unclear. The germline V gene has CDR1 MNHEY and CDR2 SMNVEV (reference sequence). CDR3 length: 14 amino acids. Trimming stripped 3 bases from V and 0 bases from J, with 6 bases between. The CDR3 spells CASSFHGSNQPQHF. CDR3 in DNA: TGTGCCAGCAGTTTCCACGGTAGCAATCAGCCCCAGCATTTT.

CDR3 amino acids: CACRDRYEQYF. DNA for the CDR3: TGTGCCTGCCGCGACAGGTACGAGCAGTACTTC. The chain has TRBV30 and TRBJ2-7; D might be TRBD1 (6 bases). CDR3 length: 11 residues. V lost 6 bases and J 4 bases, leaving 10 bases between the germline ends. Germline V lookup: CDR1 GTSNPN, CDR2 SVGIG (reference sequence).

This chain uses TRBV7-2 with TRBJ2-7; D is ambiguous. From germline, CDR1 is SGHTA and CDR2 FQGNSA. CDR3 length: 13 residues. Trimming stripped 0 bases from V and 5 bases from J, with 8 bases between. The CDR3 nucleotides are TGTGCCAGCAGCTTAGCGATCGGTAACGAGCAGTACTTC. This encodes CASSLAIGNEQYF.

This chain uses TRBV6-4 with TRBJ1-2, with 7 bases identical to TRBD1. This CDR3 spans 17 amino acids. Trimming took 5 bases from V and 0 from J; bases not matched to a gene: 12. The germline V gene has CDR1 MRHNA and CDR2 SNTAGT. CDR3 DNA: TGTGCCAGCAGTTATACAGGGGAAATTAGGGCTAACTATGGCTACACCTTC. Its translation: CASSYTGEIRANYGYTF.

The rearrangement uses TRBV9 and TRBJ2-2; 11 bases are a match to TRBD2. The CDR3 spans 16 residues. V lost 0 bases, J lost 5 bases, and 3 bases stayed unmatched. Germline V gene data show CDR1 as SGDLS and CDR2 as YYNGEE. CDR3 coding DNA: TGTGCCAGCAGCGTAGAACTAGCGGGAGTTACCGGGGAGCTGTTTTTT. Its translation: CASSVELAGVTGELFF.

The V gene is TRBV5-6, the J gene TRBJ1-1, with 9 bases aligning to TRBD1. Germline CDR1 is SGHDT and CDR2 is YYEEEE. This CDR3 region has 17 residues. V trimming: 2 bases; J trimming: 5 bases; junction bases outside the gene matches: 13. The CDR3 protein is CASSLRYRGRLGTEAFF. As DNA, the CDR3 is TGTGCCAGCAGCTTACGGTACAGGGGGCGATTGGGAACTGAAGCTTTCTTT.

The J gene is TRBJ2-2, the V gene TRBV2; 7 bases map to TRBD1. Germline CDR1 SNHLY, CDR2 FYNNEI. The CDR3 totals 15 residues. Trimming took 6 bases from V and 0 from J; bases not matched to a gene: 4. DNA of the CDR3: TGTGCCAGCAGCGCGGACAGGACGAACACCGGGGAGCTGTTTTTT. Translation gives CASSADRTNTGELFF.

V gene TRBV4-1 combines with J gene TRBJ2-1, with 8 bases identical to TRBD2. Germline CDR1 MGHRA, CDR2 YSYEKL. The CDR3 covers 17 residues. V lost 4 bases and J lost 2; bases outside the gene matches: 10. The CDR3, as DNA: TGCGCCAGCAGCCGCGGACTTCAACTAGCGGCCTACAATGAGCAGTTCTTC. It codes for CASSRGLQLAAYNEQFF.

The chain recombines TRBV19 with TRBJ2-1; the match to TRBD2 covers 11 bases. V lost 3 bases and J lost 6; bases outside the gene matches: 7. The CDR3 is made up of 16 amino acids. Germline V lookup: CDR1 LNHDA, CDR2 SQIVND (reference sequence). The CDR3 loop reads CASSILAGGRGNEQFF. The CDR3 DNA follows: TGTGCCAGTAGTATTTTAGCGGGAGGGCGGGGCAATGAGCAGTTCTTC.

This clone has a handful of counts. The rearrangement uses TRBV6-5 and TRBJ2-1, with D possibly being TRBD1 (6 bases). This CDR3 contains 15 residues. The V and J ends lost 4 bases and 6 bases respectively, with 16 bases between them. Germline lookup yields CDR1 MNHEY and CDR2 SVGAGI. The CDR3 region is CASSSRGTKVNEQFF. In nucleotides, the CDR3 is TGTGCCAGCAGTTCGAGGGGGACCAAAGTCAATGAGCAGTTCTTC.

The chain combines TRBV18 with TRBJ1-4, with D perhaps TRBD1 (6 bases). This CDR3 is 16 amino acids long. The V gene's germline CDR1 is KGHSH and CDR2 LQKENI. Trimming shortened V by 3 bases and J by 0 bases, and 11 bases separated the two germline ends. The CDR3 DNA sequence: TGTGCCAGCTCACCGGGACAACTTTCAACTAATGAAAAACTGTTTTTT. It codes for CASSPGQLSTNEKLFF.

J is TRBJ2-1 and V is TRBV21-1; the DNA was not used to check the table's D call, TRBD2. TRBV21-1 is a pseudogene segment. CDR3 length: 16 residues. The CDR3 DNA follows: TGTGCCAGCAGCAAAGGCCTAGCGGTCTCCTACAATGAGCAGTTCTTC. Residues: CASSKGLAVSYNEQFF.

V and J are TRBV9 and TRBJ2-7; the D is unclear. This CDR3 has 16 residues. From germline, CDR1 is SGDLS and CDR2 YYNGEE. The ends were cut back, 0 bases at V and 0 bases at J, with 13 bases in the middle. The CDR3 DNA sequence: TGTGCCAGCAGCGTAGACCCAGCGTCAAGCTCCTACGAGCAGTACTTC. Its protein product is CASSVDPASSSYEQYF.

This chain joins TRBV28 and TRBJ1-5; D is unresolved. The CDR3 spans 16 residues. The germline V gene encodes CDR1 MDHEN and CDR2 SYDVKM. Deletions cut 1 base from V and 4 bases from J, with 14 bases between. The CDR3 sequence: CASSLFLTKQNQPQHF. In DNA, the CDR3 is TGTGCCAGCAGTTTATTCCTGACTAAACAAAATCAGCCCCAGCATTTT.

The chain uses TRBV29-1 and TRBJ1-5, with a possible D match to TRBD1 (6 bases). There are 12 residues in the CDR3. Trimming left V 7 bases short and J 8 bases short, with 15 bases between. CDR1 and CDR2 (germline): SQVTM, ANQGSEA. CDR3 coding DNA: TGCAGCGCCTCGGGAGGGGGAGAGCCCCAGCATTTT. Translated, it gives CSASGGGEPQHF.

The V and J genes are TRBV4-3 and TRBJ2-7; 8 nucleotides agree with TRBD1. CDR3 size: 16 residues. Germline V CDR1 and CDR2: LGHNA, YSLEER. The J segment lost 3 bases and the V segment lost 3 bases, leaving 10 bases of the junction unmatched. In DNA form, the CDR3 reads TGCGCCAGCAGCCAGCCCTACAGGGGGTCGTACTACGAGCAGTACTTC. It is translated as CASSQPYRGSYYEQYF.

V usage is TRBV4-2 and J usage is TRBJ2-7, with TRBD2 as a possible D gene (6 bases). The CDR3 covers 13 residues. Between the trimmed V and J ends, which lost 5 bases and 8 bases, there was a span of 16 bases. Germline V lookup: CDR1 LGHNA, CDR2 YNFKEQ. DNA of the CDR3: TGTGCCAGCAGCAGCCCGGCGGGGAATAAGCAGTACTTC. It translates to CASSSPAGNKQYF.

CDR3 amino acids: CASSYAGMTSGVPGELFF. The CDR3 DNA reads TGTGCCAGCAGTTACGCGGGGATGACTAGCGGTGTCCCCGGGGAGCTGTTTTTT. The chain has TRBV6-2 or TRBV6-3 and TRBJ2-2, with 9 bases fitting TRBD2. Germline CDR1 and CDR2: MNHEY and SVGEGT. This CDR3 contains 18 residues. The V and J ends lost 2 bases and 6 bases, in that order; junction bases with no gene match: 13.

The rearrangement joins TRBV4-1 to TRBJ2-7, with TRBD1 matching over 7 bases. CDR1 is MGHRA, CDR2 YSYEKL, per germline. The junction had 8 bases not matched to a gene; V was cut back by 2 bases and J by 4 bases. The CDR3 has 15 residues. The CDR3 nucleotides read TGCGCCAGCAGCCAAACGACAGGGCCTCAGTACGAGCAGTACTTC. It specifies CASSQTTGPQYEQYF.

The rearrangement uses TRBV5-4 and TRBJ1-3; D is unresolved. The germline V and J ends were trimmed by 1 base and 4 bases, with 9 bases remaining between them. CDR1 and CDR2 (germline): SGHNT, YYREEE (reference sequence). CDR3 length equals 14 residues. CDR3 nucleotides: TGTGCCAGCAGCTTGAAAGCGTCCGGAAACACCATATATTTT. It codes for CASSLKASGNTIYF.

The rearrangement links TRBV30 to TRBJ2-3, with D maybe TRBD2 (5 bases). Germline V gene lookup returns CDR1 GTSNPN and CDR2 SVGIG (reference sequence). This CDR3 has 15 amino acids. The V gene lost 2 bases and the J gene lost 7 bases, with 19 bases spanning the gap. CDR3 amino acids: CAWSPSGTHSYTQYF. The DNA of the CDR3 is TGTGCCTGGAGTCCAAGCGGTACTCACAGTTATACGCAGTATTTT. Together with reference TRBV30 and TRBJ2-3, the CDR3 gives the full variable domain: SQTIHQWPATLVQPVGSPLSLECTVEGTSNPNLYWYRQAAGRGLQLLFYSVGIGQISSEVPQNLSASRPQDRQFILSSKKLLLSDSGFYLCAWSPSGTHSYTQYFGPGTRLTVL.

The chain recombines TRBV29-1 with TRBJ2-2, with TRBD2 matching over 9 bases. Germline CDR1 SQVTM, CDR2 ANQGSEA. Trimming cost V 4 bases and J 3 bases; bases outside gene matches: 12. This CDR3 region has 17 residues. The CDR3 coding sequence is TGCAGCGTTGTCGGGGGCGGGAGGGCCATGGACACCGGGGAGCTGTTTTTT. This translates into CSVVGGGRAMDTGELFF.

The V gene is TRBV7-9, the J gene TRBJ2-3, with 9 bases lining up with TRBD2. The V segment lost 1 base and the J segment 4 bases; nucleotides outside the gene matches: 9. Germline CDR1 and CDR2: SEHNR and FQNEAQ (reference sequence). The CDR3 has 17 amino acids. CDR3 nucleotides: TGTGCCAGCAGCTTAGGTTCGGCGGGAGGGCAGGCAGATACGCAGTATTTT. Translated: CASSLGSAGGQADTQYF.

This clone appeared a single time. The genes are TRBV3-1 (or the pseudogene TRBV3-2) and TRBJ2-5; weak D call: TRBD2 (7 bases). The CDR3 is made up of 18 amino acids. Germline V lookup: CDR1 LGHDT, CDR2 YNNKEL (reference sequence). The germline V and J ends were trimmed by 0 bases and 3 bases, with 20 bases remaining between them. CDR3: CASSQEGGGAPREETQYF. The CDR3 DNA reads TGTGCCAGCAGCCAAGAAGGAGGGGGGGCCCCACGTGAAGAGACCCAGTACTTC.

This clone was counted a few times. The sample holds other DNA sequences that translate to the same CDR3. The chain recombines TRBV29-1 with TRBJ2-3; TRBD2 is a possible D gene (6 bases). Per germline, CDR1 SQVTM and CDR2 ANQGSEA. This CDR3 spans 13 amino acids. Deletions cut 3 bases from V and 3 bases from J, with 10 bases between. CDR3 bases: TGCAGCGTTGACGAGGGAGGAACAGATACGCAGTATTTT. This sequence encodes CSVDEGGTDTQYF.

The table lists this clone with a count of one. The rearrangement joins TRBV11-2 to TRBJ2-7; maybe TRBD1 (5 bases). Trimming removed 5 bases at V and 3 bases at J, with 11 bases between. Germline lookup yields CDR1 SGHAT and CDR2 FQNNGV. The CDR3 sequence is 13 residues long. CDR3 amino acids: CASSQDSHYEQYF. The CDR3, as DNA: TGTGCCAGCAGCCAAGACAGCCACTACGAGCAGTACTTC.

The chain carries TRBV27 and TRBJ2-7, with TRBD2 as a possible D gene (6 bases). This CDR3 spans 15 amino acids. CDR1 is MNHEY and CDR2 is SMNVEV in the germline V gene (reference sequence). V lost 6 bases to trimming and J lost 5 bases, with 20 bases between them. Written as DNA, the CDR3 is TGTGCCAGCAGGCACTGGGACTCTTCCATGGACGAGCAGTACTTC. Encoded protein: CASRHWDSSMDEQYF.

The chain combines TRBV18 with TRBJ2-1; TRBD2 aligns across 14 bases. CDR1 and CDR2 (germline): KGHSH, LQKENI. The CDR3 has 18 residues. V lost 4 bases and J lost 3; bases outside the gene matches: 8. The CDR3: CASSLVGLAGVGYNEQFF. Written as DNA, the CDR3 is TGTGCCAGCTCACTAGTGGGACTAGCGGGAGTCGGCTACAATGAGCAGTTCTTC.

The V call is TRBV11-2, the J call TRBJ2-3, with TRBD2 matching over 8 bases. Germline V gives CDR1 SGHAT, CDR2 FQNNGV. The J segment lost 3 bases and the V segment lost 5 bases, leaving 13 bases of the junction unmatched. The CDR3 length is 17 residues. CDR3 amino acids: CASSIRGAGLVTDTQYF. The CDR3 DNA is TGTGCCAGCAGCATCCGGGGTGCGGGACTAGTAACAGATACGCAGTATTTT.